A selection of T cell receptor beta chains follows, all from one sample in a study of T cells in Graves' hyperthyroidism and ophthalmopathy. From the multiplex PCR reads, TCRdb called clonotypes with MiXCR, one entry per CDR3 protein. The sample consists of 200,000 to 250,000 distinct CDR3 sequences, 17% of them appearing once. The material sequenced was blood. Source of these receptors: a man aged 50-59 years with Graves' hyperthyroidism. The CDR3 runs from the conserved cysteine through the conserved F or W. The D gene is left open where the match is weak. For some rows the clone size is stated as once, few or many, or as a class when expanded; others skip it.

CDR3 DNA: TGCAGTGCTAGAGATTGGGCCAGAGGGAAATCTGAAGCTTTCTTT
CDR3 protein: CSARDWARGKSEAFF
D gene: -
clone size: many
J gene: TRBJ1-1
V gene: TRBV20-1
CDR3 length: 15

CDR3 DNA: TGTGCCAGCAGTTCCAGGGGCGCAGATGGCTACACCTTC
CDR3 protein: CASSSRGADGYTF
D gene: -
clone size: many
J gene: TRBJ1-2
V gene: TRBV6-1
CDR3 length: 13

CDR3 DNA: TGTGCCAGCAGTGAAACTGGGACAGGGTTTGGCTACACCTTC
CDR3 protein: CASSETGTGFGYTF
D gene: TRBD1
clone size: many
J gene: TRBJ1-2
V gene: TRBV6-1
CDR3 length: 14

CDR3 DNA: TGCAGTGTACCTGAGGACAGAACTAACTATGGCTACACCTTC
CDR3 protein: CSVPEDRTNYGYTF
D gene: -
clone size: -
J gene: TRBJ1-2
V gene: TRBV20-1
CDR3 length: 14

CDR3 DNA: TGTGCCAGCAGTCCCACATCGACAAACTCCTACGAGCAGTACTTC
CDR3 protein: CASSPTSTNSYEQYF
D gene: -
clone size: -
J gene: TRBJ2-7
V gene: TRBV27
CDR3 length: 15

CDR3 DNA: TGTGCCATCAAAGGGACAGGGTGGGCCGAGCAGTACTTC
CDR3 protein: CAIKGTGWAEQYF
D gene: TRBD1
clone size: many
J gene: TRBJ2-7
V gene: TRBV10-3
CDR3 length: 13

CDR3 DNA: TGCGCCAGCAGCTTTCAGGGGGCGGGGGATACGCAGTATTTT
CDR3 protein: CASSFQGAGDTQYF
D gene: TRBD1
clone size: many
J gene: TRBJ2-3
V gene: TRBV5-1
CDR3 length: 14

CDR3 DNA: TGTGCCAGCAGCGTAGGGGTTTCGGGAGAAAACATTCAGTACTTC
CDR3 protein: CASSVGVSGENIQYF
D gene: -
clone size: -
J gene: TRBJ2-4
V gene: TRBV9
CDR3 length: 15

CDR3 DNA: TGTGCCAGCAGCCCGTTGAATGGCTACACCTTC
CDR3 protein: CASSPLNGYTF
D gene: -
clone size: -
J gene: TRBJ1-2
V gene: TRBV12-3/TRBV12-4
CDR3 length: 11

CDR3 DNA: TGTGCCAGCAGTGATAATACAGGGGTCAGCGGGAGACGAGTATTGGGGGCCGGGGAGCTGTTTTTT
CDR3 protein: CASSDNTGVSGRRVLGAGELFF
D gene: -
clone size: -
J gene: TRBJ2-2
V gene: TRBV25-1
CDR3 length: 22

CDR3 DNA: TGTGCCAGCAGTTCAGACAGGGAAGACTATGGCTACACCTTC
CDR3 protein: CASSSDREDYGYTF
D gene: TRBD1
clone size: -
J gene: TRBJ1-2
V gene: TRBV28
CDR3 length: 14

CDR3 DNA: TGTGCCAGCAGTTCTCCGGGACTAGCTACCGAGCAGTACTTC
CDR3 protein: CASSSPGLATEQYF
D gene: TRBD2
clone size: many
J gene: TRBJ2-7
V gene: TRBV27
CDR3 length: 14

CDR3 DNA: TGTGCCAGCACCCCTAGTCCAGCCACTAGGGGCTACACCTTC
CDR3 protein: CASTPSPATRGYTF
D gene: -
clone size: few
J gene: TRBJ1-2
V gene: TRBV7-9
CDR3 length: 14

CDR3 DNA: TGTGCCAGCAGCCTATCGACAGGGTCCCTCTATGGCTACACCTTC
CDR3 protein: CASSLSTGSLYGYTF
D gene: TRBD1
clone size: -
J gene: TRBJ1-2
V gene: TRBV7-2
CDR3 length: 15

CDR3 DNA: TGTGCCAGCAGTTACACCATGGGACAGGGCTTAGGATATAATTCACCCCTCCACTTT
CDR3 protein: CASSYTMGQGLGYNSPLHF
D gene: TRBD1
clone size: -
J gene: TRBJ1-6
V gene: TRBV6-9
CDR3 length: 19

CDR3 DNA: TGTGCCAGCAGTGAGTTAATGGGAGGCTATGGCTACACCTTC
CDR3 protein: CASSELMGGYGYTF
D gene: -
clone size: -
J gene: TRBJ1-2
V gene: TRBV2
CDR3 length: 14

CDR3 DNA: TGTGCCAGCAGCCAACACAGGGGGCGGAACACTGAAGCTTTCTTT
CDR3 protein: CASSQHRGRNTEAFF
D gene: TRBD1
clone size: few
J gene: TRBJ1-1
V gene: TRBV4-2
CDR3 length: 15

CDR3 DNA: TGTGCCACCAGTGATCTAGACCCCAATGAGCAGTTCTTC
CDR3 protein: CATSDLDPNEQFF
D gene: -
clone size: -
J gene: TRBJ2-1
V gene: TRBV24-1
CDR3 length: 13

CDR3 DNA: TGTGCCAGCAGTAAGCACAGCGGGAGCTCCTACAATGAGCAGTTCTTC
CDR3 protein: CASSKHSGSSYNEQFF
D gene: TRBD2
clone size: many
J gene: TRBJ2-1
V gene: TRBV6-2/TRBV6-3
CDR3 length: 16

CDR3 DNA: TGTGCCAGCAGACGGGCGACCCAAGGAAAACTGTTTTTT
CDR3 protein: CASRRATQGKLFF
D gene: -
clone size: few
J gene: TRBJ1-4
V gene: TRBV28
CDR3 length: 13

CDR3 DNA: TGTGCCAGCTCACCATCGGGTAACCCCTCCTACGAGCAGTACTTC
CDR3 protein: CASSPSGNPSYEQYF
D gene: -
clone size: many
J gene: TRBJ2-7
V gene: TRBV18
CDR3 length: 15

CDR3 DNA: TGTGCCAGCTCACCAAGGGGGCCAACTAATGAAAAACTGTTTTTT
CDR3 protein: CASSPRGPTNEKLFF
D gene: TRBD1
clone size: many
J gene: TRBJ1-4
V gene: TRBV18
CDR3 length: 15

CDR3 DNA: TGTGCCACCTTAGATAGTCTCACCGGGGAGCTGTTTTTT
CDR3 protein: CATLDSLTGELFF
D gene: -
clone size: many
J gene: TRBJ2-2
V gene: TRBV24-1
CDR3 length: 13

CDR3 DNA: TGTGCCAGCATCCCGGACAGGGGGCACGCTGAAGCTTTCTTT
CDR3 protein: CASIPDRGHAEAFF
D gene: TRBD1
clone size: many
J gene: TRBJ1-1
V gene: TRBV28
CDR3 length: 14

CDR3 DNA: TGTGCCAGCAGCTTAACCGGGCGGCTGGGACAGAAGACCGGGGAGCTGTTTTTT
CDR3 protein: CASSLTGRLGQKTGELFF
D gene: TRBD1
clone size: many
J gene: TRBJ2-2
V gene: TRBV11-2
CDR3 length: 18

CDR3 DNA: TGCAGTGCGCCGTTAAACAGGGGCACCAACTTT
CDR3 protein: CSAPLNRGTNF
D gene: TRBD1
clone size: -
J gene: TRBJ1-6
V gene: TRBV20-1
CDR3 length: 11

CDR3 DNA: TGCGCCAGCAGCTCCACGACAGGGAATGAAAAACTGTTTTTT
CDR3 protein: CASSSTTGNEKLFF
D gene: TRBD1
clone size: -
J gene: TRBJ1-4
V gene: TRBV5-1
CDR3 length: 14

CDR3 DNA: TGCAGTGCTCCCGGGACGTTGAACACCGGGGAGCTGTTTTTT
CDR3 protein: CSAPGTLNTGELFF
D gene: -
clone size: few
J gene: TRBJ2-2
V gene: TRBV20-1
CDR3 length: 14